The table lists the clone carrying this T cell receptor (beta chain) with a count of one. TCRdb keeps only in-frame clones here, not all; method: immunoSEQ multiplex PCR. The data contain 120,000 or so clones, around 75% of them singletons. Germline trimming cut 0 bases from V and 5 bases from J; bases unmatched to any gene: 2. Germline V lookup: CDR1 MNHEY, CDR2 SMNVEV (reference sequence). The CDR3 totals 15 residues. These data belong to a study of radiotherapy plus CTLA-4 blockade in lung cancer. Overall study: About 20% of patients responded objectively, and 25% to 40% achieved disease control.

The V call is TRBV27, the J call TRBJ2-2; 8 nucleotides line up with TRBD1. Material: peripheral blood, obtained from a patient treated with radiotherapy plus ipilimumab. This clonotype was obtained from a human donor with non-small cell lung cancer who had a partial response to radiotherapy plus ipilimumab. The CDR3 region has the DNA TGTGCCAGCAGTTTATCGACAGGGGTGACCGGGGAGCTGTTTTTT. Translation gives CASSLSTGVTGELFF.